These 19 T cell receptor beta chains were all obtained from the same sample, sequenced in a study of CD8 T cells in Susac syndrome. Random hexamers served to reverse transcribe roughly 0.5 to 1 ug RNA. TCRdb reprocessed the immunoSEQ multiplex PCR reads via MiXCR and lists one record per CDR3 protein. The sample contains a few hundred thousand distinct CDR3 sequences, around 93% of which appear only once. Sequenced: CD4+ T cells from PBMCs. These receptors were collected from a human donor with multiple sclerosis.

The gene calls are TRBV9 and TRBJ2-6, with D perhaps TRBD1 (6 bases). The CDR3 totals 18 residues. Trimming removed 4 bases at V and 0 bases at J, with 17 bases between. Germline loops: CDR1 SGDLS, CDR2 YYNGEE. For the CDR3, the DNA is TGTGCCAGCAGCCCAGGGGTGGCTTCAAGCTCTGGGGCCAACGTCCTGACTTTC. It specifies CASSPGVASSSGANVLTF. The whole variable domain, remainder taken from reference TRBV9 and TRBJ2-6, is DSGVTQTPKHLITATGQRVTLRCSPRSGDLSVYWYQQSLDQGLQFLIQYYNGEERAKGNILERFSAQQFPDLHSELNLSSLELGDSALYFCASSPGVASSSGANVLTFGAGSRLTVL.

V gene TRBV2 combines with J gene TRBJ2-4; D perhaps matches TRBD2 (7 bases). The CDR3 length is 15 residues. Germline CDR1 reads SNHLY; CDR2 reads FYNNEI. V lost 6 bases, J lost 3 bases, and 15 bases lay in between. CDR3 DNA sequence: TGTGCCAGCAGACTACAGGGAGGGGACAAAAACATTCAGTACTTC. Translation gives CASRLQGGDKNIQYF.

The CDR3 reads CASSPRGGAVYEQYF. DNA of the CDR3: TGTGCCAGCAGCCCCCGGGGGGGGGCGGTTTACGAGCAGTACTTC. The rearrangement joins TRBV9 to TRBJ2-7, with 8 bases identical to TRBD2. The V segment lost 4 bases and the J segment 4 bases; nucleotides outside the gene matches: 10. Germline assignment: CDR1 SGDLS and CDR2 YYNGEE. CDR3 size: 15 residues. The full variable domain, in which reference TRBV9 and TRBJ2-7 provide the parts outside the CDR3, is DSGVTQTPKHLITATGQRVTLRCSPRSGDLSVYWYQQSLDQGLQFLIQYYNGEERAKGNILERFSAQQFPDLHSELNLSSLELGDSALYFCASSPRGGAVYEQYFGPGTRLTVT.

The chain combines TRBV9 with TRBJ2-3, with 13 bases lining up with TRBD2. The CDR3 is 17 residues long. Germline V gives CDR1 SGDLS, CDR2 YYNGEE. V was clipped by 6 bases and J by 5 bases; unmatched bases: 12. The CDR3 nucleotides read TGTGCCAGCAACCGACTAGCGGGGGGAAATAATGGAGATACGCAGTATTTT. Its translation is CASNRLAGGNNGDTQYF.

The CDR3 sequence: CSWREEGDTDTQYF. CDR3 coding DNA: TGCAGCTGGAGGGAAGAGGGAGACACAGATACGCAGTATTTT. This chain joins TRBV20-1 and TRBJ2-3, with D tentatively TRBD2 (6 bases). The CDR3 has 14 amino acids. The germline V gene has CDR1 DFQATT and CDR2 SNEGSKA (reference sequence).

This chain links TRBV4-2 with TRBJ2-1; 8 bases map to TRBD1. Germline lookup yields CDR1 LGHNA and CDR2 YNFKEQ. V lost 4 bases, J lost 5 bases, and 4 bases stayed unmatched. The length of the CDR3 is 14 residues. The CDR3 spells CASSPGTGDNEQFF. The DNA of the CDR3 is TGTGCCAGCAGCCCCGGGACAGGAGACAATGAGCAGTTCTTC.

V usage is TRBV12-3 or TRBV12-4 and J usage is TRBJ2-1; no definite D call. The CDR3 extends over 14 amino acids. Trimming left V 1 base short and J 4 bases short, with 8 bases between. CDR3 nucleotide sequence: TGTGCCAGCAGTTTAGACAGCCGATACAATGAGCAGTTCTTC. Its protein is CASSLDSRYNEQFF.

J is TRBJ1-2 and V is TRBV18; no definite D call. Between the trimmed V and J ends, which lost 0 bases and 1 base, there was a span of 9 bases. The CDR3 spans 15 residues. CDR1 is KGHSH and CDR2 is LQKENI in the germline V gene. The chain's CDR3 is CASSPPAAGNYGYTF. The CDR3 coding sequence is TGTGCCAGCTCACCACCGGCGGCCGGTAACTATGGCTACACCTTC.

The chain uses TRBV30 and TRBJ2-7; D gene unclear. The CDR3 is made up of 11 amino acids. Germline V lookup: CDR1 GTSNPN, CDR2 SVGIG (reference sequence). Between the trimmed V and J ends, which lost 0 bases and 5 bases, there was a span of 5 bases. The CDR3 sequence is CAWSVRNEQYF. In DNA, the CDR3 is TGTGCCTGGAGTGTACGCAACGAGCAGTACTTC.

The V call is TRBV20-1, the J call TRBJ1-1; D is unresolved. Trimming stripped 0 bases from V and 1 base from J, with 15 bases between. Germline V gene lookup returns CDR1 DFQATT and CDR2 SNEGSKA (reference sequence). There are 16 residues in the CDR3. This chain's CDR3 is CSARDPSPGRNTEAFF. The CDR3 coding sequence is TGCAGTGCTAGAGACCCGTCGCCGGGCAGGAACACTGAAGCTTTCTTT.

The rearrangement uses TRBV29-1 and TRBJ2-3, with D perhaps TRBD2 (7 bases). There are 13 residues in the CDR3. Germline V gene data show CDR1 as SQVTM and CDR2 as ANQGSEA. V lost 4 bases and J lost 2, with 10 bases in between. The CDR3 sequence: CSVAAGATDTQYF. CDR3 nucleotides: TGCAGCGTTGCCGCGGGGGCCACAGATACGCAGTATTTT.

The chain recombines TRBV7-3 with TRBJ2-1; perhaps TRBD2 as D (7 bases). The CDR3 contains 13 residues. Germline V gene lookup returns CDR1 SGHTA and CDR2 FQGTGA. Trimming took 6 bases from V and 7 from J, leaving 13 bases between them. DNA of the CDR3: TGTGCCAGCAGTAAGGGGGGGACGAATGAGCAGTTCTTC. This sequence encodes CASSKGGTNEQFF. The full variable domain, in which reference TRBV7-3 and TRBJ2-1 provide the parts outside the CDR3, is GAGVSQTPSNKVTEKGKYVELRCDPISGHTALYWYRQSLGQGPEFLIYFQGTGAADDSGLPNDRFFAVRPEGSVSTLKIQRTERGDSAVYLCASSKGGTNEQFFGPGTRLTVL.

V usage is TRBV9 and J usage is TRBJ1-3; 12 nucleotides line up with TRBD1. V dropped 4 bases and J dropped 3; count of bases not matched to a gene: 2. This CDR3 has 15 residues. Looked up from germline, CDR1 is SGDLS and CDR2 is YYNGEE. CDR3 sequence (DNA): TGTGCCAGCAGCCGGGACAGGGGGCATGGAAACACCATATATTTT. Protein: CASSRDRGHGNTIYF.

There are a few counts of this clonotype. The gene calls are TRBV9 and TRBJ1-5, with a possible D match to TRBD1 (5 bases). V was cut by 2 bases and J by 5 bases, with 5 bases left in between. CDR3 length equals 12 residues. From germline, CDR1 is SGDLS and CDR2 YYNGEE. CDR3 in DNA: TGTGCCAGCAGCGTGGGGGATCAGCCCCAGCATTTT. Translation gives CASSVGDQPQHF.

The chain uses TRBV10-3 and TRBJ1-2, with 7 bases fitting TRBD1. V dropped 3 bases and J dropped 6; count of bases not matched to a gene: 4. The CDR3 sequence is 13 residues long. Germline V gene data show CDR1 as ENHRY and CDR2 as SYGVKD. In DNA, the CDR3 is TGTGCCATCAGTGAATCCAGGGGGGATGGCTACACCTTC. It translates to CAISESRGDGYTF.

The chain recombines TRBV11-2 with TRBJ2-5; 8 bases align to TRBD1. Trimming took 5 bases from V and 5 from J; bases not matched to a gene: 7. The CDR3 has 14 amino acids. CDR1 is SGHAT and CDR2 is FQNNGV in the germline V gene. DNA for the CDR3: TGTGCCAGCAGCCGAGGACAGGGCTGGGAGACCCAGTACTTC. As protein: CASSRGQGWETQYF.

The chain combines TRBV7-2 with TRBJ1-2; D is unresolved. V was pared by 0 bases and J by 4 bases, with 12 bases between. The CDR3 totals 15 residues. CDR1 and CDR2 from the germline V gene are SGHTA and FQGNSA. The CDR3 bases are TGTGCCAGCAGCTTAGCGCTTAGGCAGACCTATGGCTACACCTTC. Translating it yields CASSLALRQTYGYTF.

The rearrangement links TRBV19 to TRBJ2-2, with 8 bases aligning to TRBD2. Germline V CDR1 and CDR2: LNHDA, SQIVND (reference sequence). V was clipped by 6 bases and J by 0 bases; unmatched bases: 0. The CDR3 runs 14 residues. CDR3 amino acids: CASRGLANTGELFF. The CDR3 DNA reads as TGTGCCAGTAGGGGACTAGCGAACACCGGGGAGCTGTTTTTT.

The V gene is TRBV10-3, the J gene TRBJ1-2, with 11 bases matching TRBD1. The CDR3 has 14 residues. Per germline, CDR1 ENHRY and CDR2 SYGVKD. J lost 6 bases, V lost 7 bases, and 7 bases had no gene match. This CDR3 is CAITEMGQGDGYTF. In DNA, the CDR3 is TGTGCCATCACTGAAATGGGACAGGGGGATGGCTACACCTTC.